This record concerns one T cell receptor beta chain sequence. A few counts support this clone. This clone's antigen is unknown. Per-base quality was not reported, and no clone a single base away is much larger than it. The sample belongs to a study of cytomegalovirus exposure and HLA in healthy donors (dated by TCRdb to 2015 to 2018). Study-wide context: An earlier analysis of 550 to 700 of the donors reported approximately 300 Gb of sequence data and 117 million unique TCR beta sequences from around 200 million T cells. Approximately 310 gigabases of sequencing data and 80 million or so unique TCR sequences were included in an early release covering around 600 HLA-typed donors. Among the roughly 400 genotyped donors, 81% belonged to the genetic ancestry cluster associated with self-reported Caucasian donors. The study aimed to test whether cataloging public T cell receptors could reveal signatures of past pathogen exposure. The study profiled the T cell repertoires of fewer than 850 subjects by immunosequencing and related them to cytomegalovirus serostatus. A separate validation cohort of roughly 110 different subjects was used in addition to the roughly 620-subject first cohort. The study combined high-throughput TCR immunosequencing, statistical association of individual TCRs with disease status, and machine learning to predict cytomegalovirus infection status. In a later analysis, previously published TCR beta repertoires from several hundred donors were re-analyzed and high-resolution HLA genotyping was added so that TCR occurrence patterns could be studied. The later analysis used no new phenotypic data to find candidate immune exposures, relying instead on TCR beta sequences and their occurrence across donors. To decide whether each TCR beta V gene segment behaved as functional or pseudogenic, an earlier analysis of over 500 of the donors relied on high-throughput TCR beta sequencing. Donor age, sex, ethnicity and CMV serostatus were collected together with the repertoire data. In a later genetic analysis, genome-wide SNP genotypes for 398 of the 666 donors were used, and that subset was treated as a discovery cohort. All discovery cohort repertoires had been generated on a single sequencing platform. Both class I and class II loci were covered by HLA typing, at four-digit resolution. The number of donors typed differed by locus, with 629-630 for A, B, C, DRB1 and DQB1, around 500 for DQA1, 600 to 610 for DPA1, and about 450 for DPB1. Roughly 5 DR-DQ haplotypes were handled as single units for association and clustering, since linkage in the cohort was strong. On average, roughly 240,000 unique TCR beta nucleotide sequences were sequenced per donor among several hundred genotyped donors of the cohort, with around 19% of those sequences being non-productive.

The CDR3, cysteine through phenylalanine, is 15 amino acids long. Only the CDR3 part of the read is kept: 45 bases, read in frame from the first base. V was cut back by 4 bases and J by 0 bases, leaving a gap of 13 bases between them. CDR1 SGHNT and CDR2 YYREEE were looked up in the germline V gene (reference sequence). Libraries were constructed by the immunoSEQ multiplex PCR assay. For the multiplex PCR, a mixture combining 60 forward primers for TCR Vbeta segments and 13 reverse primers for TCR Jbeta segments was used. The CDR3 region of rearranged TCR beta genes was amplified from genomic DNA with a multiplex PCR assay. The amplified TCR beta libraries were sequenced on the Illumina HiSeq System as 87-base-pair reads. Processing in the source paper ran as follows. In a later analysis, tens of millions of unique TCR beta chains were counted across the approximately 620 repertoires, and about 10 million of these chains were shared by at least two donors. To remove PCR and sequencing errors, raw reads were error-corrected and collapsed into unique sequences using a nearest-neighbor algorithm that merged closely related sequences. V, D and J gene segments were assigned by aligning CDR3 sequences to IMGT reference sequences. Each retained sequence needed at least a six-nucleotide match to both a V gene segment and a J gene segment. A rearrangement counted as productive if the CDR3 had no stop codons and remained in frame with V and J, and every other rearrangement counted as non-productive. Following IMGT convention, CDR3 was defined as the stretch from the second conserved V-encoded cysteine to the conserved J-encoded phenylalanine. In an earlier analysis of around 640 of the donors, sequences lacking an unambiguous match to a single V gene segment were excluded. An earlier analysis of 587 of the donors called V segments functional above 56.7% productive rearrangements and segregating when the between-donor standard deviation exceeded 5%. A statistical classification framework was developed to diagnose cytomegalovirus status using the catalog of TCR beta chain sequences. In a later analysis, V and J genes were assigned by comparing TCR nucleotide sequences against IMGT/GENE-DB human TR gene sequences. Using the TCRdist pipeline, a later analysis assigned CDR3 sequences along with most-parsimonious VDJ recombination scenarios. In a later analysis, each TCR beta chain was defined by its CDR3 amino acid sequence together with its V-gene family, and reads without a unique V-gene family were excluded. As a way to deal with suspected cross-contamination and a sequencing artifact, a later analysis dropped 640 or so nucleotide sequences that were highly shared and had low generation probability. For each public chain, a later analysis derived a clonal expansion index from normalized ranks of inferred template counts within each repertoire. In a later analysis, generation probabilities were computed with a VDJ recombination model fitted to out-of-frame rearrangements, and the resulting probabilities were checked against IGoR. A later analysis scored TCR-TCR, TCR-HLA and TCR-CMV co-occurrence with hypergeometric tests, applying a repertoire-size bias correction to TCR pairs. A later analysis estimated false discovery rates by permuting HLA or CMV assignments 20 times. In a later analysis, co-occurring TCRs were grouped using DBSCAN, and TCRdist sequence similarity was added for clustering within HLA-allele-positive subsets. Co-occurrence clustering excluded repertoires with fewer than 30,000 or more than 120,000 public chains, plus five with anomalous nucleotide sharing. Imported from immuneACCESS, the table was reduced by TCRdb to in-frame sequences with V and J called. These copies leave out some clones; in studies compared against another copy, an unresolved V gene accounts for under half, and the cause of the remainder is not known. That table gives V, J and clone size, and the DNA gave D and trimming. Counted in this sample were roughly 67,000 clones; 80% to 90% of them appeared once. About 3.2% of the sample is taken by the ten largest.

The cohort consisted of hundreds of healthy bone marrow donors. At the time of sampling, every cohort member was nominally healthy, though immune exposures that went unrecorded were likely present. The donor was CMV seronegative and was included in the group of under 450 seronegative cohort members. A peripheral blood sample was provided by each donor, and peripheral blood mononuclear cells were used for TCR beta sequencing. Genomic DNA extraction from the blood cell samples was performed with the Qiagen DNeasy Blood Extraction Kit. Overall study results and their limits: In a later genetic analysis, a missense DCLRE1C variant was associated with V-gene and J-gene trimming of TCR beta chains, and the association was replicated in an independent cohort. An earlier analysis of approximately 590 of the donors showed that most TCR beta V segments appeared in productive rearrangements either about 87% or about 30% of the time, which broadly matched IMGT annotations. Presence/absence analyses assumed roughly uniform sequencing depth across donors, an assumption that may not hold. In vitro tests confirmed that a few of the cytomegalovirus-associated TCR beta chains recognize cytomegalovirus antigens. For the cohort, immune exposure information was limited to CMV serostatus. A further reported finding was that TCR beta sequences accurately predicted the HLA-A and HLA-B alleles for most subjects in the first cohort. According to a later genetic analysis, donors in an Asian-associated ancestry cluster had fewer N-insertions in productive TCRs than the approximately 690-donor mean. Most TCR sequences were observed very rarely across donors, whereas some public TCRs were present in many individuals. Several of the top co-occurrence clusters appeared to be linked to parvovirus B19, influenza, CMV and Epstein-Barr virus, according to a later analysis. In a later analysis, most CMV-associated TCR beta chains were found to appear HLA-restricted, with HLA associations seemingly driven largely by CMV exposure. A later analysis found that HLA-associated TCR beta chains were more clonally expanded and had lower generation probabilities than equally common non-associated chains. In a later analysis, TCR association rates were found to vary across HLA loci, with the most associated TCRs seen for DRB1 alleles and the fewest for HLA-C alleles. The authors suggested that the approach could potentially be extended to other disease states and immunological phenotypes. A cluster of highly shared sequence variants was judged likely to be a technical artifact of the sequencing pipeline. Strong co-occurrence of HLA alleles, especially DR and DQ, made assigning TCR associations to individual alleles difficult. The study gave a list of around 170 TCR beta chains associated with cytomegalovirus. Because HLA typing was unavailable for some donors at each locus, only the typed subset was used in association tests. Correlated functional status among segregating V segments might reflect linkage disequilibrium, but an unknown experimental factor could not be ruled out. At a false discovery rate of 0.05, a later analysis linked 15,000 to 20,000 TCR beta sequences to specific HLA alleles. The earlier analysis of about 600 of the donors excluded over 15 rarely observed V segments, including chromosome 9 orphons, because counts were too low. The 87-base-pair reads could not distinguish some IMGT-functional V segments, including TRBV6-2 and TRBV6-3, so those segments were excluded. Only TCR beta chains were sequenced in this cohort, and the absence of alpha or paired-chain data limited detectable features. In both the original and validation cohorts, the classifier was reported to diagnose cytomegalovirus status with high specificity and sensitivity.

The receptor's source is a woman aged 25 to 39 in good health and CMV-seronegative. The chain was built from TRBV5-4 and TRBJ1-1; TRBD1 is perhaps the D gene, given 5 matching bases. Source material: PBMCs. For the CDR3, the sequence is CASSPYDRLNTEAFF. The DNA sequence follows: TGTGCCAGCAGCCCCTACGACAGACTGAACACTGAAGCTTTCTTT.